This TCR beta chain was sequenced in a study of blood T cells in healthy people across ages (dated by TCRdb to about 2015). A note on the overall study: Template switching captured roughly one uniquely barcoded TCR beta cDNA molecule per two T cells in model experiments. Using deep sequencing normalized with unique cDNA molecular identifiers, the study measured how TCR beta repertoire diversity changes with age. The donors were split into four age groups: young (average roughly 15 years), middle-aged (roughly 40), aged (62) and long-lived (under 85). To avoid experimental bias, donors of different ages were distributed randomly across sequencing lanes. Using the same blood draw, the study looked at two additional independent replicas of 1 million unique cDNA reads for two donors, one aged 18 to 29 and the other aged 80 or older. What the research found in general, with its limitations: Compared with the aged group, the long-lived group had more naive CD4+ T cells, fewer expanded clones and increased TCR diversity, suggesting age selection. Total diversity estimates from one million sequenced T cells were considered lower bounds and underestimates. There was a strong correlation between observed TCR beta diversity and the percentage of naive T cells measured by flow cytometry. Donor CMV infection status was unknown, potentially confounding age-related changes in expanded clonotypes. Bulk unsorted PBMC profiling prevented conclusive comparison of naive and antigen-experienced compartments. Observed TCR beta diversity per million T cells fell roughly linearly with age, and a significant reduction was already apparent by age roughly 40.

Libraries were built with 5' RACE. For sequencing, an Illumina HiSeq 2500 was employed. A second PCR of roughly 7 to 11 cycles was performed with a sample-barcoded 5' primer and a J-beta primer mix. Each TCR beta cDNA molecule received a unique molecular identifier from a template-switch 5' adaptor carrying 12 random nucleotides. Each sample yielded at least 2.5 million CDR3-containing paired-end reads. First-strand cDNA synthesis was performed from all RNA using the Mint cDNA synthesis kit, with priming by a TRBC-specific oligonucleotide. After uracil-DNA glycosylase treatment, a first 18-cycle PCR used universal primers M1SS and BC2_uni_R on all cDNA. The study's processing was this. For normalization, 1 million high-quality reads, each with a distinct molecular identifier, were randomly selected from each sample. Instead of being binned into consensus sequences, reads that shared molecular identifiers were thrown out. MiTCR, set to a Q25 quality threshold and the strictest error-elimination algorithm, was used for CDR3 identification, clonotype clustering and error correction. Lower-bound total TCR beta diversity was estimated with a nonparametric unseen species model using Euler transformation. TCRdb ran its own pipeline on the public reads, namely fastp trimming at Q25 and MiXCR clone calling, and kept in-frame beta chains. Entries are consolidated by CDR3 protein sequence, retaining the most common genes and DNA. TCRdb, rather than the study authors, made the V and J calls. The sample table contains fewer than 750,000 distinct CDR3 sequences; only one count was recorded for around 48% of them. Together, the top ten hold 20% to 25% of the sample.

Only a few counts were recorded for this clonotype. What antigen it recognizes has not been identified. Per-base qualities were not stored, and no clone one base away is much larger. The roughly 38 donors, aged about 6 to 95 years, were systemically healthy Caucasian individuals from Russia. Around 10 milliliters of peripheral blood were collected from each donor into EDTA-treated Vacutainer tubes. Ficoll-Paque density-gradient centrifugation was used to isolate PBMCs, with at least 7 million obtained per sample. Total RNA was extracted from PBMCs with Trizol reagent, with at least 6 micrograms obtained per sample. For every donor, flow cytometry on a PBMC aliquot measured the percentage of naive CD45RAhigh/CD27high T cells. The CDR3 sequence holds 15 residues, the cysteine and phenylalanine included. Only CDR3 DNA remains: 45 bases, in frame from the first base. From the germline V gene, CDR1 is SGHRS and CDR2 is YFSETQ. The V end loses 4 bases and the J end loses 5 bases, and a stretch of 18 bases separates them.

This clonotype originated in a man aged 80 or over in good health. The V and J segments used are TRBV5-1 and TRBJ2-5; the D gene could be either TRBD1 or TRBD2, each agreeing at 5 bases. The specimen sequenced was blood. The DNA is TGCGCCAGCAGCCGGGACCCACTTACCAGGGAGACCCAGTACTTC. It specifies CASSRDPLTRETQYF. Outside the CDR3, residues come from the reference TRBV5-1 and TRBJ2-5 proteins, so the full variable domain is: KAGVTQTPRYLIKTRGQQVTLSCSPISGHRSVSWYQQTPGQGLQFLFEYFSETQRNKGNFPGRFSGRQFSNSRSEMNVSTLELGDSALYLCASSRDPLTRETQYFGPGTRLLVL.